One sample yielded the 32 T cell receptor beta chains listed below, sequenced in a study of vaccination and CD4 T cells after COVID-19. Treatment reported: roughly ten-day PBMC culture with coronavirus spike peptide pools or control peptides (ViraFEST assay). The Oncomine TCR Beta short-read assay was what sequenced the DNA obtained from cultured CD4+ T cells. TCRdb independently ran MiXCR on the PCR reads; one entry per CDR3 protein. The table lists 3,800 or so distinct CDR3 sequences, approximately 21% of them singletons. These receptors are not linked to any known antigen. The input for sequencing was CD4+ T cells from blood, cultured in vitro, taken after SARS-CoV-2 vaccination. The receptors were sampled from a human donor who had recovered from COVID-19.

This clonotype was seen ten or more times. This rearrangement joins TRBV6-1 to TRBJ1-2, with D unclear. CDR3 length equals 14 residues. V was trimmed by 5 bases and J by 3 bases, leaving 13 bases between them. The germline gives CDR1 MNHNS, CDR2 SASEGT. The CDR3 reads CASSRQTDYYGYTF. CDR3 sequence (DNA): TGTGCCAGCAGTAGACAAACGGACTACTATGGCTACACCTTC.

This clonotype is medium-sized (0.01 to 0.1%). The DNA is left out, because the CDR3 cannot be placed on it with certainty; the CDR3 is given as TCRdb lists it. The chain uses TRBV6-5 and TRBJ1-2; TRBD1 is the table's D call, not checked against the DNA. Germline CDR1 MNHEY, CDR2 SVGAGI. The CDR3 length is 12 residues, termini included. The CDR3 sequence: CASSSSRTSYTF.

V usage is TRBV9 and J usage is TRBJ1-3, with no clear D. Germline CDR1 SGDLS, CDR2 YYNGEE. Trimming removed 3 bases at V and 4 bases at J, with 17 bases between. The CDR3 runs to 16 residues. This chain's CDR3 is CASSALQGGSGNTIYF. The CDR3 nucleotides are TGTGCCAGCAGCGCCCTCCAAGGTGGCAGCGGAAACACCATATATTTT.

The chain has TRBV6-1 and TRBJ1-1, with 9 bases that match TRBD1. Germline CDR1 reads MNHNS; CDR2 reads SASEGT. The CDR3 loop spans 16 amino acids. Trimming took 6 bases from V and 1 from J; bases not matched to a gene: 9. The DNA for the CDR3 is TGTGCCAGCAGCCTCGAAGGGGGACAGGGGAACACTGAAGCTTTCTTT. It specifies CASSLEGGQGNTEAFF.

The chain employs TRBV10-1 and TRBJ2-3, with 10 bases matching TRBD2. CDR3 length: 18 residues. The V gene's germline CDR1 is WNHNN and CDR2 SYGVQD (reference sequence). V was clipped by 3 bases and J by 0 bases; unmatched bases: 9. CDR3 nucleotide sequence: TGCGCCAGCAGTGACTTCCTAGCGGGGGCCACTAGCACAGATACGCAGTATTTT. Protein sequence: CASSDFLAGATSTDTQYF.

In this sample, this clonotype turned up many times. The CDR3 loop is CSATDRVNYGYTF. The CDR3, as DNA: TGCAGTGCTACGGACAGGGTAAACTATGGCTACACCTTC. This chain links TRBV20-1 with TRBJ1-2; the match to TRBD1 covers 8 bases. V shed 4 bases and J 2 bases; nucleotides not matched to a gene: 3. This CDR3 is 13 amino acids long. Germline CDR1 is DFQATT and CDR2 is SNEGSKA (reference sequence).

This clonotype qualifies as medium-sized. The chain has TRBV20-1 and TRBJ1-6; TRBD1 matches at 11 bases. Germline V gene lookup returns CDR1 DFQATT and CDR2 SNEGSKA (reference sequence). This CDR3 contains 18 residues. J gave up 9 bases and V 6 bases, and 19 bases lay outside the gene matches. CDR3 sequence: CSAPLALGQGVRGSPLHF. The CDR3 nucleotides read TGCAGTGCCCCACTAGCTTTGGGACAGGGGGTGAGAGGTTCACCCCTCCACTTT.

By proportion, this clonotype is medium-sized (0.01 to 0.1%). V gene TRBV20-1 combines with J gene TRBJ1-2, with D possibly matching TRBD1 (5 bases). Germline CDR1 and CDR2: DFQATT and SNEGSKA (reference sequence). This CDR3 is built from 14 residues. Trimming pared 7 bases from V and 4 bases from J, leaving 19 bases between. Here the CDR3 DNA reads TGCAGTGGCACCGCCCCAGGGAAACCCTATGGCTACACCTTC. Amino acid sequence: CSGTAPGKPYGYTF.

The V and J genes are TRBV6-1 and TRBJ1-1, with 8 bases fitting TRBD1. V lost 8 bases to trimming and J lost 8 bases; unmatched junction nucleotides: 13. In germline, CDR1 is MNHNS, CDR2 SASEGT. The CDR3 is 14 residues long. Written as DNA, the CDR3 is TGTGCCAGCTGCTCATTTTGGACAGGGCCCGAAGCTTTCTTT. It codes for CASCSFWTGPEAFF.

This clonotype is medium-sized in the sample. The chain employs TRBV7-2 and TRBJ1-2; D unresolved. Germline CDR1 SGHTA, CDR2 FQGNSA. V dropped 1 base and J dropped 4 bases, with 10 bases sitting between them. The CDR3 length is 14 residues. CDR3 region: CASSLDPASYGYTF. As DNA, the CDR3 is TGTGCCAGCAGCTTAGACCCCGCAAGCTATGGCTACACCTTC.

This clonotype is termed medium-sized. The chain uses TRBV20-1 and TRBJ2-5; the match to TRBD2 covers 7 bases. The germline CDR1 and CDR2 sequences are DFQATT and SNEGSKA (reference sequence). The CDR3 consists of 15 residues. Germline trimming cut 4 bases from V and 0 bases from J; bases unmatched to any gene: 8. CDR3 in DNA: TGCAGTGCTACCCCAGCGGGAAGGTACCAAGAGACCCAGTACTTC. Translated: CSATPAGRYQETQYF.

The chain carries TRBV4-2 and TRBJ2-3, with a possible D match to TRBD1 (6 bases). This CDR3 contains 15 residues. V gave up 0 bases and J gave up 5 bases, with 12 bases separating them. In germline, CDR1 is LGHNA, CDR2 YNFKEQ. The CDR3 reads CASSQDTGHGDTQYF. Written as DNA, the CDR3 is TGTGCCAGCAGCCAAGATACAGGGCACGGAGATACGCAGTATTTT.

This chain joins TRBV29-1 and TRBJ2-3; 9 nucleotides match TRBD1. Germline CDR1 reads SQVTM; CDR2 reads ANQGSEA. This CDR3 has 11 residues. The V and J ends lost 7 bases and 6 bases, in that order; junction bases with no gene match: 2. The CDR3 coding sequence is TGCAGCGGGGACAGGGCCGATACGCAGTATTTT. It translates to CSGDRADTQYF.

Written as DNA, the CDR3 is TGTGCCAGCAGCGTCTACAATCAGCCCCAGCATTTT. It yields the protein CASSVYNQPQHF. The V gene is TRBV7-2, the J gene TRBJ1-5, with D hard to call. Germline loops: CDR1 SGHTA, CDR2 FQGNSA. The CDR3 is 12 amino acids. The V end was cut by 5 bases, the J end by 3 bases, with 5 bases between.

By share, this clonotype counts as medium-sized. This rearrangement joins TRBV29-1 to TRBJ1-2; D unresolved. The CDR3 consists of 11 residues. The V and J ends lost 6 bases and 5 bases respectively, with 10 bases between them. Per the germline V gene, CDR1 is SQVTM and CDR2 is ANQGSEA. CDR3 coding DNA: TGCAGCGTAGGATCGGGGTATGGCTACACCTTC. Residues: CSVGSGYGYTF.

The DNA of the CDR3 is TGTGCCAGTAGTATTTCCCTAGGATCCCCGCAGTATTTT. As protein: CASSISLGSPQYF. The chain is built from TRBV19 and TRBJ2-3; D gene ambiguous. This CDR3 region has 13 residues. V gave up 3 bases and J gave up 10 bases, with 14 bases separating them. The germline CDR1 and CDR2 sequences are LNHDA and SQIVND (reference sequence).

This clonotype is judged medium-sized. This rearrangement joins TRBV27 to TRBJ1-6, with D possibly matching TRBD1 (5 bases). The CDR3 totals 13 residues. Germline V lookup: CDR1 MNHEY, CDR2 SMNVEV (reference sequence). V gave up 4 bases and J gave up 11 bases, with 12 bases separating them. The CDR3 region is CASSSTPGAPLHF. The CDR3 DNA sequence: TGTGCCAGCAGTTCCACTCCGGGGGCACCCCTCCACTTT.

The chain employs TRBV10-1 and TRBJ1-1; no clear D. Trimming pared 7 bases from V and 4 bases from J, leaving 16 bases between. This CDR3 contains 14 residues. Germline V CDR1 and CDR2: WNHNN, SYGVQD (reference sequence). The CDR3 loop reads CASKAGKVVTEAFF. CDR3 nucleotide sequence: TGCGCCAGCAAGGCAGGCAAGGTGGTCACTGAAGCTTTCTTT.

This clonotype was detected ten times or more. The chain combines TRBV5-4 with TRBJ1-6; D gene ambiguous. Germline V CDR1 and CDR2: SGHNT, YYREEE (reference sequence). This CDR3 spans 12 amino acids. The V gene lost 6 bases and the J gene lost 7 bases, with 8 bases spanning the gap. The CDR3 DNA is TGTGCCAGCACCAAAAGGAATTCACCCCTCCACTTT. This sequence encodes CASTKRNSPLHF.

About this clonotype itself: The conserved closing phenylalanine or tryptophan is absent in this CDR3, likely reflecting a read error. The genes are TRBV20-1 and TRBJ1-1; D gene ambiguous. With 4 bases removed from V and 1 base from J, the gap between germline ends came to 16 bases. Germline V lookup: CDR1 DFQATT, CDR2 SNEGSKA (reference sequence). The CDR3 sequence is 15 residues long. The CDR3 DNA reads as TGCAGTGCTACGGACTTTCGGGCGGGGAACACTGAAGCTTTCCTT. Translating gives CSATDFRAGNTEAFL.

Worth noting for this clonotype: Given a much more abundant clone one base away, this may be a read error. This sequence joins TRBV20-1 and TRBJ2-1; either TRBD1 or TRBD2 may supply D (5 bases each). CDR3 length: 12 residues. CDR1 is DFQATT and CDR2 is SNEGSKA in the germline V gene (reference sequence). CDR3 sequence: CNAEGIADEQFF. The DNA for the CDR3 is TGCAATGCAGAGGGGATTGCCGATGAGCAGTTCTTC.

This clonotype is medium-sized in the sample. The chain employs TRBV20-1 and TRBJ2-3, with 11 bases that match TRBD1. The CDR3 covers 13 residues. The V gene end was trimmed by 7 bases and the J gene end by 4 bases; junction bases not matched to a gene: 4. Germline V gene data show CDR1 as DFQATT and CDR2 as SNEGSKA (reference sequence). The CDR3 spells CSGRDRGADTQYF. The CDR3 DNA sequence: TGCAGTGGGAGGGACAGGGGGGCAGATACGCAGTATTTT.

This clonotype is medium-sized within its sample. V usage is TRBV20-1 and J usage is TRBJ2-1; tentative D call: TRBD2 (7 bases). Germline CDR1 is DFQATT and CDR2 is SNEGSKA (reference sequence). This CDR3 comprises 15 residues. Trimming shortened V by 6 bases and J by 8 bases, and 23 bases separated the two germline ends. CDR3 bases: TGCAGTGCCTCACGACAGGCTATGGCGGGGGATGAGCAGTTCTTC. Translation: CSASRQAMAGDEQFF.

This clonotype is classed as medium-sized. J is TRBJ2-7 and V is TRBV20-1, with D possibly being TRBD2 (5 bases). This CDR3 is built from 14 residues. The ends were cut back, 0 bases at V and 5 bases at J, with 14 bases in the middle. CDR1 and CDR2 (germline): DFQATT, SNEGSKA (reference sequence). In DNA form, the CDR3 reads TGCAGTGCTAGAGATATTGAGACTACCAACGAGCAGTACTTC. Translated: CSARDIETTNEQYF.

The V call is TRBV20-1, the J call TRBJ1-1, with D possibly being TRBD1 (5 bases). The V and J ends lost 6 bases and 0 bases respectively, with 17 bases between them. The CDR3 totals 15 residues. Germline CDR1 reads DFQATT; CDR2 reads SNEGSKA (reference sequence). This CDR3 is CSAIPGRNMNTEAFF. The DNA of the CDR3 is TGCAGTGCCATTCCGGGACGGAACATGAACACTGAAGCTTTCTTT.

By proportion, this clonotype is medium-sized. The chain has TRBV7-3 and TRBJ2-7; 9 positions agree with TRBD2. The CDR3 has 15 residues. Germline trimming cut 3 bases from V and 3 bases from J; bases unmatched to any gene: 6. Germline CDR1 is SGHTA and CDR2 is FQGTGA. As DNA, the CDR3 is TGTGCCAGCAGCTTTAGCGGGGGCGTCCGCTACGAGCAGTACTTC. Protein sequence: CASSFSGGVRYEQYF.

Comments on this clonotype: A much larger clone lies one base from this, so it may be a read error. The chain uses TRBV20-1 and TRBJ2-7, with D uncertain. The CDR3 is 11 residues long. The germline gives CDR1 DFQATT, CDR2 SNEGSKA (reference sequence). DNA for the CDR3: TGCAGTGCTACTGATACCTACGAGCAGCACTTC. Its translation is CSATDTYEQHF.

This rearrangement joins TRBV6-2 or TRBV6-3 to TRBJ2-3, with 9 nucleotides matching TRBD2. This CDR3 comprises 14 residues. The V and J ends lost 11 bases and 2 bases, in that order; junction bases with no gene match: 8. Germline CDR1 and CDR2: MNHEY and SVGEGT. The CDR3 DNA follows: TGTGCCTCCTTCAAGCGGGGGGCCACAGATACGCAGTATTTT. Protein product: CASFKRGATDTQYF.

The rearrangement uses TRBV6-1 and TRBJ1-1; the D gene is possibly TRBD1 (6 bases). The CDR3 contains 15 residues. Trimming removed 6 bases from V and 8 bases from J, with 22 bases in between. The germline gives CDR1 MNHNS, CDR2 SASEGT. CDR3 in DNA: TGTGCCAGCAGAGTAGGACAGTATTACACTTTAGAAGCTTTCTTT. It translates to CASRVGQYYTLEAFF.

The sample holds a few counts of this clonotype. The CDR3 DNA reads as TGTGCCAGCAGTTACACCCCCTGGACTATAACAGATACGCAGTATTTT. Its protein product is CASSYTPWTITDTQYF. The V gene is TRBV6-5, the J gene TRBJ2-3; weak D call: TRBD2 (6 bases). This CDR3 has 16 amino acids. Trimming removed 2 bases at V and 3 bases at J, with 15 bases between. Germline V gene data show CDR1 as MNHEY and CDR2 as SVGAGI.

The J gene is TRBJ2-3, the V gene TRBV5-4, with a possible D match to TRBD2 (6 bases). V dropped 0 bases and J dropped 0 bases, with 8 bases sitting between them. CDR1 is SGHNT, CDR2 YYREEE, per germline (reference sequence). This CDR3 spans 15 amino acids. CDR3 loop: CASSLGGTSTDTQYF. CDR3 coding DNA: TGTGCCAGCAGCTTGGGGGGGACTAGCACAGATACGCAGTATTTT.

This chain links TRBV19 with TRBJ2-7; 9 nucleotides match TRBD1. Germline values: CDR1 LNHDA, CDR2 SQIVND (reference sequence). Trimming removed 6 bases from V and 4 bases from J; junction bases left unmatched: 7. The CDR3 loop spans 14 amino acids. CDR3 residues: CASSPSTGGYEQYF. Written as DNA, the CDR3 is TGTGCCAGTAGCCCCTCGACAGGGGGTTACGAGCAGTACTTC. Supplemented by reference TRBV19 and TRBJ2-7, the full variable domain reads DGGITQSPKYLFRKEGQNVTLSCEQNLNHDAMYWYRQDPGQGLRLIYYSQIVNDFQKGDIAEGYSVSREKKESFPLTVTSAQKNPTAFYLCASSPSTGGYEQYFGPGTRLTVT.